The present entry profiles one T cell receptor beta chain with its context. This sample was included in a study of blood T cell repertoires in COVID-19. Method: immunoSEQ multiplex PCR; TCRdb's copy keeps in-frame clones and lacks some. This sample has 230,000 or so clones; about 86% occur once, and the top ten carry roughly 8.6%. The V gene's germline CDR1 is MNHEY and CDR2 SVGAGI. This CDR3 has 13 residues. Trimming removed 6 bases from V and 11 bases from J, with 19 bases in between. V usage is TRBV6-5 and J usage is TRBJ1-1; D possibly corresponds to TRBD1 (5 bases). The sequence was obtained from a man aged 40-49 years with active or convalescent COVID-19. Specimen: peripheral blood. The DNA for the CDR3 is TGTGCCAGCAGCTACCGTGGGGGGTTCAACGCTTTCTTT. Its translation: CASSYRGGFNAFF.